A single sample is the source of the 9 T cell receptor beta chains below, sequenced in a study of OX40 agonist ivuxolimab in advanced cancers. TCRdb keeps only in-frame clones here, not all; method: immunoSEQ multiplex PCR. The top ten clones hold approximately 7% of a sample with 50,000 to 60,000 clones, roughly nine tenths of them seen once. Sequences were derived from CD4+ or CD8+ T cells sorted from blood, sampled in a trial of the OX40 agonist ivuxolimab. The receptors here all came from an adult with an advanced solid tumor such as melanoma, head and neck, liver or kidney cancer.

The rearrangement joins TRBV27 to TRBJ1-3, with D possibly TRBD1 on 5 matching bases. Germline V gene sequence: CDR1 MNHEY, CDR2 SMNVEV (reference sequence). The ends were cut back, 5 bases at V and 0 bases at J, with 23 bases in the middle. This CDR3 is built from 19 residues. Here the CDR3 DNA reads TGTGCCAGCAGTCCCCGGGGGGGGAACCTCGGTGGCTCTGGAAACACCATATATTTT. Translation: CASSPRGGNLGGSGNTIYF.

V gene TRBV5-4 combines with J gene TRBJ2-6; 7 bases are shared with TRBD1. The CDR3 totals 19 residues. From germline, CDR1 is SGHNT and CDR2 YYREEE (reference sequence). V lost 3 bases, J lost 0 bases, and 12 bases stayed unmatched. Here the CDR3 DNA reads TGTGCCAGCAGCTCGAAATGGGGACAGTCCCTCTCTGGGGCCAACGTCCTGACTTTC. Translation: CASSSKWGQSLSGANVLTF.

The rearrangement joins TRBV11-1 to TRBJ2-6; D remains unclear. The V and J ends lost 3 bases and 0 bases respectively, with 6 bases between them. Germline CDR1 and CDR2: SGHAT and FQDESV (reference sequence). This CDR3 has 15 residues. The DNA of the CDR3 is TGTGCCAGCAGCTTCACCGACTCTGGGGCCAACGTCCTGACTTTC. Its protein product is CASSFTDSGANVLTF.

The chain recombines TRBV11-2 with TRBJ2-1, with no clear D. The CDR3 consists of 15 residues. Trimming pared 1 base from V and 0 bases from J, leaving 7 bases between. Germline CDR1 SGHAT, CDR2 FQNNGV. The CDR3 nucleotides are TGTGCCAGCAGCTTAGGATCCAGCTCCTACAATGAGCAGTTCTTC. Translated: CASSLGSSSYNEQFF. Combining the CDR3 with reference TRBV11-2 and TRBJ2-1 gives the whole variable domain EAGVAQSPRYKIIEKRQSVAFWCNPISGHATLYWYQQILGQGPKLLIQFQNNGVVDDSQLPKDRFSAERLKGVDSTLKIQPAKLEDSAVYLCASSLGSSSYNEQFFGPGTRLTVL.

The chain carries TRBV6-5 and TRBJ2-3; D possibly corresponds to TRBD1 (5 bases). Trimming pared 6 bases from V and 5 bases from J, leaving 12 bases between. The CDR3 has 13 residues. Per the germline V gene, CDR1 is MNHEY and CDR2 is SVGAGI. CDR3: CASRRPRGDTQYF. CDR3 sequence (DNA): TGTGCCAGCAGGCGACCTAGGGGAGATACGCAGTATTTT.

This chain connects TRBV27 to TRBJ1-2; D call uncertain. V gave up 3 bases and J gave up 2 bases, with 16 bases separating them. CDR3 length equals 16 residues. The germline V gene has CDR1 MNHEY and CDR2 SMNVEV (reference sequence). The CDR3 spells CASSLGFGSPNYGYTF. CDR3 DNA: TGTGCCAGCAGTTTGGGGTTCGGTTCCCCAAACTATGGCTACACCTTC.

The V and J genes are TRBV4-2 and TRBJ1-2; D is perhaps TRBD1 (5 bases). The CDR3 is 12 residues long. Trimming shortened V by 5 bases and J by 2 bases, and 6 bases separated the two germline ends. Germline V lookup: CDR1 LGHNA, CDR2 YNFKEQ. The CDR3 sequence is CASSKGNYGYTF. The CDR3 nucleotides are TGTGCCAGCAGCAAGGGGAACTATGGCTACACCTTC.

The chain is built from TRBV19 and TRBJ1-6, with TRBD1 matching 7 bases. Germline V gives CDR1 LNHDA, CDR2 SQIVND (reference sequence). The CDR3 consists of 14 residues. The V and J ends lost 5 bases and 8 bases, in that order; junction bases with no gene match: 6. The CDR3 loop reads CASSPQGGDSPLHF. As DNA, the CDR3 is TGTGCCAGTAGTCCCCAAGGGGGCGATTCACCCCTCCACTTT. Supplemented by reference TRBV19 and TRBJ1-6, the full variable domain reads DGGITQSPKYLFRKEGQNVTLSCEQNLNHDAMYWYRQDPGQGLRLIYYSQIVNDFQKGDIAEGYSVSREKKESFPLTVTSAQKNPTAFYLCASSPQGGDSPLHFGNGTRLTVT.

The V gene is TRBV29-1, the J gene TRBJ2-3, with TRBD1 as a possible D gene (6 bases). Germline-derived CDR1 and CDR2 are SQVTM and ANQGSEA. The CDR3 is 15 amino acids. V lost 4 bases, J lost 0 bases, and 14 bases lay in between. The DNA for the CDR3 is TGCAGCGTTGTTGGGACATCCACTAGCACAGATACGCAGTATTTT. Its protein is CSVVGTSTSTDTQYF.